The 2 T cell receptor beta chains listed next were all sequenced from one sample in a study of T-cell memory formation after mild COVID-19. Using its own MiXCR run on the 5' RACE reads, TCRdb lists one record per CDR3 protein. This sample has 400,000 to 500,000 distinct CDR3 sequences, with approximately 24% found just once. Input material: PBMCs or a T cell subset sorted from them (not recorded which). The receptors were sampled from an adult woman who had mild COVID-19 (a few samples of this study predate the infection). Cell type and time point are not known.

This clonotype was counted only a few times. The gene calls are TRBV7-2 and TRBJ2-7; TRBD1 matches at 10 bases. The V and J ends lost 4 bases and 4 bases, in that order; junction bases with no gene match: 4. From germline, CDR1 is SGHTA and CDR2 FQGNSA. The CDR3 contains 14 residues. CDR3 sequence: CASSSGQGFYEQYF. The CDR3 DNA follows: TGTGCCAGCAGCTCGGGACAGGGGTTTTACGAGCAGTACTTC.

V and J are TRBV7-9 and TRBJ2-7, with 8 bases lining up with TRBD2. From germline, CDR1 is SEHNR and CDR2 FQNEAQ (reference sequence). The CDR3 covers 16 residues. V lost 5 bases and J lost 1; bases outside the gene matches: 10. CDR3 coding DNA: TGTGCCAGCAGCCCGGCGGGGTTAGCGGGATCCTACGAGCAGTACTTC. This sequence encodes CASSPAGLAGSYEQYF.